This T cell receptor (beta chain) was sequenced in a study of T cell responses to AZD1222 COVID-19 vaccine. General study results and limits: CD4 TCRs associated with vaccination spanned spike, dominating at 160-218 and 743-854.

Germline assignment: CDR1 MDHEN and CDR2 SYDVKM. The CDR3 length is 13 residues. The V gene lost 6 bases and the J gene lost 3 bases, with 12 bases spanning the gap. Assay used: immunoSEQ multiplex PCR; TCRdb lists only in-frame clones, some missing. Of about 110,000 clones in the sample, around 81% were seen once. This clone was seen a few times. As yet, its antigen is unknown. The sequence derives from an adult in good health. The sample consisted of peripheral blood, taken on day 0 of AZD1222 vaccination. The chain links TRBV28 to TRBJ2-7, with D unresolved. CDR3 in amino acids: CASSPLRNYEQYF. CDR3 DNA: TGTGCCAGCAGCCCCTTGCGTAACTACGAGCAGTACTTC.